This T cell receptor (beta chain) is from a study of identical twins listed by TCRdb under 2016. Study-level background: TCR alpha and beta repertoires from monozygotic twins, unrelated adults of various ages and cord blood were deep-sequenced to test whether fetal clonotypes persist. To rule out contamination, the twin experiments were replicated at different times with different library preparation protocols.

Library method: 5' RACE. The reads were generated on an Illumina HiSeq 2000. Template switching introduced a universal primer binding site; the final cDNA contained a unique molecular identifier, enabling accurate counting of TCR cDNA molecules. Specific primers in the conserved constant-segment region were used to synthesize first-strand cDNA for the TCR alpha and beta chains. To control for contamination, every cDNA library was double barcoded, receiving both a SMART-Mk sample barcode and Illumina barcodes. TruSeq adapter sequences and Illumina sample barcodes were added in two successive PCR steps. The TCR alpha and beta cDNA libraries were sequenced on the Illumina HiSeq platform using custom primers. From the authors' description of their analysis: Raw reads were processed with MiGEC to extract unique molecular identifiers, and MiXCR was used to determine CDR3 positions. Recombination models were inferred per individual with the repgenHMM and IGoR tools using an EM algorithm. The analysis of shared clonotypes was done with the tcR package in R, with sharing normalized by the product of cloneset sizes. To study raw recombination without the effects of thymic and clonal selection, out-of-frame nonproductive sequences were analyzed. TCRdb itself trimmed the public reads at Q25 with fastp, ran MiXCR and retained productive beta chains. Every distinct CDR3 protein forms one entry, paired with its most common genes and DNA. Clone size and V and J calls follow TCRdb, not the original study. This sample gives approximately 230,000 distinct CDR3 sequences in total; 6% to 7% of them show up just once. 13% to 15% of the sample goes to the ten largest clones.

Every donor was a healthy Caucasian. The twin cohort comprised three pairs of female monozygotic twins, all aged about 18 to 29 years. Positive isolation kits from Invitrogen were used to isolate the CD4+ and CD8+ T cell populations. Inclusive of the bounding cysteine and phenylalanine, the CDR3 is 11 residues long. The CDR3 DNA has 33 bases and is translated from base 1. Deletion took 7 bases off V and 6 bases off J, with a span of 10 bases between the germline ends. Looking up the germline V gene yields CDR1 SGHRS and CDR2 YFSETQ. Beyond this particular receptor, the publication reports: Abundant cord blood beta clonotypes had fewer insertions, young adult naive repertoires showed a similar but weaker trend, and memory repertoires showed no such trend. In monozygotic twins, out-of-frame TCR alpha sharing was systematically underestimated by recombination models, although the models agreed with sharing between unrelated individuals. Because the same donors could not be followed over many years, the conclusions depended on cross-sectional statistical analysis. Compared with coincidental sharing between unrelated individuals, an excess of low generation-probability sequences was observed among out-of-frame TCR alpha sequences shared between twins. The excess sharing between twins in beta out-of-frame sequences was weaker because fewer shared sequences reduced the signal-to-noise ratio. Invariant T cells such as MAIT and iNKT could partly confound zero-insertion analyses, although diverse VJ usage argued against such confounding for most clonotypes.

This clonotype came up a few times. The clone's antigen remains unknown. No much larger clone is present one base from it, and per-base qualities are unavailable. The same sample was also studied in work on T cells expressing NK-cell markers. As that second paper reports: TCR beta-chain repertoires were profiled in sorted CD3+CD56+NKG2C+, CD3+CD56+NKG2C- and CD3+CD56-NKG2C+ T-cell subsets from fewer than 10 donors. Seven of the eight sequenced donors were HCMV-seropositive and one was HCMV-seronegative. To restrict sorting to alphabetaTCR-expressing T cells, an anti-gammadeltaTCR antibody was added in several experiments. In several donors, the dominant CD3+CD56+NKG2C+ clonotypes were found to rank among the top 10 CD8+ clonotypes and to make up about 1.0-7.5% of CD8+ T cells. Those dominant clonotypes were again the most abundant among CD3+CD56-NKG2C+ cells in a few donors, at about 25-60.1%. It remained unclear whether the expanded NKG2C-expressing T cell clones were specific for HCMV antigens. The eight sequenced donors were randomly selected healthy volunteers, three men and five women. HCMV serostatus was determined by detecting HCMV-specific IgG in serum with a commercial ELISA kit. MIGEC handled demultiplexing of the reads and grouping by UMI, while MiTCR was used to assemble and quantify clonotypes. To exclude erroneous sequences, only TCR cDNA sequences supported by at least two reads were retained. The tcR package was used for downstream repertoire analysis, with clonotypes matched between fractions based on CDR3 nucleotide sequence plus V segment. Antigen specificity was annotated against VDJdb with VDJmatch, allowing one amino acid substitution in CDR3.

The sequence is built from TRBV5-1 and TRBJ1-2; the D segment could be TRBD1, given 5 matching bases. The source material was CD8+ T cells sorted from blood. This clonotype was sampled from a woman between 18 and 30 years old in good health. The nucleotide sequence is given as TGCGCCAGCGGAGAGGGGAATGGCTACACCTTC. The resulting protein is CASGEGNGYTF. The full variable domain, completed from the reference TRBV5-1 and TRBJ1-2 proteins outside the CDR3, reads KAGVTQTPRYLIKTRGQQVTLSCSPISGHRSVSWYQQTPGQGLQFLFEYFSETQRNKGNFPGRFSGRQFSNSRSEMNVSTLELGDSALYLCASGEGNGYTFGSGTRLTVV.